This T cell receptor (beta chain) was sequenced for a study of blood T cell repertoires in COVID-19. About the research overall: Sites across the United States, Italy and Spain contributed samples from acute and convalescent COVID-19. PBMCs, B-cell-depleted T cells, or T cells provided the cDNA or gDNA that made up the material.

Original handling: Estimated nucleated cell counts came from reference gene primer amplification. Some clones are missing from TCRdb's copy, which holds only in-frame ones; the method was immunoSEQ multiplex PCR. That table supplies the V and J calls and clone size; D and trimming were determined from the DNA. The sample holds about 110,000 clones, 80% to 85% seen once. The sequencing input was peripheral blood. This clonotype originated in an older man with acute or convalescent COVID-19.

The CDR3 reads CASNTGYEKLFF. The CDR3 coding sequence is TGTGCCAGTAATACAGGGTATGAAAAACTGTTTTTT. The rearrangement joins TRBV19 to TRBJ1-4; possible D gene TRBD1, 6 bases. Trimming left V 7 bases short and J 6 bases short, with 9 bases between. The CDR3 runs to 12 residues. The germline CDR1 and CDR2 sequences are LNHDA and SQIVND (reference sequence).